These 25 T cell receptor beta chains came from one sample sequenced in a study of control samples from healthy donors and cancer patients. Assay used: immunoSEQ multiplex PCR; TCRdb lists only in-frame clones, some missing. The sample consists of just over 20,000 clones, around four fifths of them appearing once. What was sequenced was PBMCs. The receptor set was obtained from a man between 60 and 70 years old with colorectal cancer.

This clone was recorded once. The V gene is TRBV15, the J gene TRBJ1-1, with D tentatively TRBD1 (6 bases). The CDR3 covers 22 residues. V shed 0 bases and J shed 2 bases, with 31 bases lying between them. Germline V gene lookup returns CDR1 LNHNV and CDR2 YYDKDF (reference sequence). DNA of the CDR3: TGTGCCACCAGCAGAGATCCTTTTCTCGTCTCTAATACAGGGTTTATCAACACTGAAGCTTTCTTT. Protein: CATSRDPFLVSNTGFINTEAFF.

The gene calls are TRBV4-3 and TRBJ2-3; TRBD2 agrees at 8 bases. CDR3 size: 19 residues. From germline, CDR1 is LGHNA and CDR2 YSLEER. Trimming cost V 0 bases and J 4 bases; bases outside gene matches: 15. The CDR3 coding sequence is TGCGCCAGCAGCCAAGATTTACGGGGGCCTAGCGGGTCTCCAGATACGCAGTATTTT. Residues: CASSQDLRGPSGSPDTQYF.

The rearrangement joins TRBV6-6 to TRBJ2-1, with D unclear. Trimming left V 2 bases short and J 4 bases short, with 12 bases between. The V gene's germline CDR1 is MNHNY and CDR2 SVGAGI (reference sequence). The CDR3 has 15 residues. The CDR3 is CASSYGQISYNEQFF. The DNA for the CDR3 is TGTGCCAGCAGTTACGGGCAGATCTCGTACAATGAGCAGTTCTTC.

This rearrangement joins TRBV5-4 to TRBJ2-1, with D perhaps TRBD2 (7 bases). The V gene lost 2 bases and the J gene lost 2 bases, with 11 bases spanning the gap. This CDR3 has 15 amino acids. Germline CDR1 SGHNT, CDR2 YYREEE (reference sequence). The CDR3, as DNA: TGTGCCAGCAGCTTCCCGGGGGGCCCCTACAATGAGCAGTTCTTC. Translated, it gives CASSFPGGPYNEQFF.

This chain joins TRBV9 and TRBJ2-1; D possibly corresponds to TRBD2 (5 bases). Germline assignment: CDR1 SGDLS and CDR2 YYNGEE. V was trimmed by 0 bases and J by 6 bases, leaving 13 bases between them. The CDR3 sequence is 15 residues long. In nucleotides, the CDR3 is TGTGCCAGCAGCGTAGACGGCAGAGGGAGCAATGAGCAGTTCTTC. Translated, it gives CASSVDGRGSNEQFF.

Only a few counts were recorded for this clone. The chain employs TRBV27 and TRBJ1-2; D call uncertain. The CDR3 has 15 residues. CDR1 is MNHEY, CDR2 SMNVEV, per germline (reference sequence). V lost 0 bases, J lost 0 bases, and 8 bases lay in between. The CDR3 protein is CASSLSGSSNYGYTF. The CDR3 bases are TGTGCCAGCAGTTTATCAGGCAGTTCTAACTATGGCTACACCTTC.

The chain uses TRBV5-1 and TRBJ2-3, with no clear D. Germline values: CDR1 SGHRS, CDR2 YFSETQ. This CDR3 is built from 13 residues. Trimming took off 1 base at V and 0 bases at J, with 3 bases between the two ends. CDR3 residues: CASSLFSTDTQYF. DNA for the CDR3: TGCGCCAGCAGCTTGTTCAGCACAGATACGCAGTATTTT. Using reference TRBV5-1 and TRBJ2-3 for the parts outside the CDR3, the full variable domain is KAGVTQTPRYLIKTRGQQVTLSCSPISGHRSVSWYQQTPGQGLQFLFEYFSETQRNKGNFPGRFSGRQFSNSRSEMNVSTLELGDSALYLCASSLFSTDTQYFGPGTRLTVL.

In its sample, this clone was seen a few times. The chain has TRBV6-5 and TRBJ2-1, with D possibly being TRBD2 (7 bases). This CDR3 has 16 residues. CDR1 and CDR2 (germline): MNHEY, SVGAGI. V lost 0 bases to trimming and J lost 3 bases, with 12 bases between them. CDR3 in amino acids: CASSYSAGEGYNEQFF. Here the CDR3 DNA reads TGTGCCAGCAGTTACTCGGCAGGGGAGGGCTACAATGAGCAGTTCTTC.

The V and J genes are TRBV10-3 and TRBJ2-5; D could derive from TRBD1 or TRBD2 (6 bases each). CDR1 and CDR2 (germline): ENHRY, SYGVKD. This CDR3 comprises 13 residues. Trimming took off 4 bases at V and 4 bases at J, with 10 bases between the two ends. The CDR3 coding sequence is TGTGCCATCAGTGGGGGGGCCGTAGAGACCCAGTACTTC. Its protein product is CAISGGAVETQYF.

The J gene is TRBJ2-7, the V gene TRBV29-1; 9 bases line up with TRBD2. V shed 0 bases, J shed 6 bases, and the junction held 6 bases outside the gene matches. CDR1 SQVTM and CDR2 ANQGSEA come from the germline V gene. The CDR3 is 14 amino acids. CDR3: CSVEDQRGAGEQYF. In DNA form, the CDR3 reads TGCAGCGTTGAAGATCAGCGGGGGGCAGGCGAGCAGTACTTC.

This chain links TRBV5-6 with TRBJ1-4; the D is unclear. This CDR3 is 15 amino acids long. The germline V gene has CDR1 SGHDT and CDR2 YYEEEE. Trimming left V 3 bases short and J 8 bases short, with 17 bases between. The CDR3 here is CASSSTLIGREKLFF. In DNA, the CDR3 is TGTGCCAGCAGCTCCACTTTGATAGGGAGGGAAAAACTGTTTTTT.

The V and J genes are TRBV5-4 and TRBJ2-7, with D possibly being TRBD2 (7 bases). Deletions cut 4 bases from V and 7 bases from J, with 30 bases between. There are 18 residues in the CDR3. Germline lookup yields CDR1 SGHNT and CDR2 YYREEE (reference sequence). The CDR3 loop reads CASSPRFSGGLVLREQYF. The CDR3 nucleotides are TGTGCCAGCAGCCCGCGTTTCTCGGGGGGCCTCGTACTGAGGGAGCAGTACTTC.

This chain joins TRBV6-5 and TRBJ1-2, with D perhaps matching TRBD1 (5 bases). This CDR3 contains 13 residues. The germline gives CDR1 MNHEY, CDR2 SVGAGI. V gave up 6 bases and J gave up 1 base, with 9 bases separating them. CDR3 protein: CASRADSNYGYTF. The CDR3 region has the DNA TGTGCCAGCAGAGCTGACAGTAACTATGGCTACACCTTC.

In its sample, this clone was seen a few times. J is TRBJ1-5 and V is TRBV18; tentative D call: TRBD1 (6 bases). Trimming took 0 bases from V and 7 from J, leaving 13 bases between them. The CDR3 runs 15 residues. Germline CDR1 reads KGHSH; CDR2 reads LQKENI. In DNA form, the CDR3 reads TGTGCCAGCTCACCACCACAGGGCCGGGGACAGCCCCAGCATTTT. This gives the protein CASSPPQGRGQPQHF.

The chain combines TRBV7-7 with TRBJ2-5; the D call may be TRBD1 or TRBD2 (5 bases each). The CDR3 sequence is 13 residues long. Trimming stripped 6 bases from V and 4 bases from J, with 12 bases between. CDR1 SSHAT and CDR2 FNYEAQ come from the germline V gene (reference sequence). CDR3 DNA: TGTGCCAGCAGTTGGGACGGCGGAGAGACCCAGTACTTC. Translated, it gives CASSWDGGETQYF.

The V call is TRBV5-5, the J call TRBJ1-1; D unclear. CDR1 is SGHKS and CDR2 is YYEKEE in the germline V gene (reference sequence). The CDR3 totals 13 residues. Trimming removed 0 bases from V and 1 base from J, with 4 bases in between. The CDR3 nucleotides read TGTGCCAGCAGCTTGGCCCCGAACACTGAAGCTTTCTTT. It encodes CASSLAPNTEAFF. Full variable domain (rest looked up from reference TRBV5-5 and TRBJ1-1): DAGVTQSPTHLIKTRGQQVTLRCSPISGHKSVSWYQQVLGQGPQFIFQYYEKEERGRGNFPDRFSARQFPNYSSELNVNALLLGDSALYLCASSLAPNTEAFFGQGTRLTVV.

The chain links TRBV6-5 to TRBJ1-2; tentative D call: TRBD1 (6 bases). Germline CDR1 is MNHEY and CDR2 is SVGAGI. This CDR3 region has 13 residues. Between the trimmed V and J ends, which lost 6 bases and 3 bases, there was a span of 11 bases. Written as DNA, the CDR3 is TGTGCCAGCAGGTTAAGGGGGGACTATGGCTACACCTTC. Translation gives CASRLRGDYGYTF.

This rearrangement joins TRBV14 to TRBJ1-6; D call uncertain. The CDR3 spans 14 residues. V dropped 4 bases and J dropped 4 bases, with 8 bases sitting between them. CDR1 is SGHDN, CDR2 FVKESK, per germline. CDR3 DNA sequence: TGTGCCAGCAGCCTTTTAGGGTATAATTCACCCCTCCACTTT. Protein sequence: CASSLLGYNSPLHF.

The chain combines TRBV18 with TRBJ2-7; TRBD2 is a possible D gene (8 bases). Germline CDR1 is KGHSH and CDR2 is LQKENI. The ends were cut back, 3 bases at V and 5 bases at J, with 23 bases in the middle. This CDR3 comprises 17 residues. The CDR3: CASSPGVVGGDSDEQYF. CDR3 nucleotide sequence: TGTGCCAGCTCACCCGGAGTGGTCGGGGGGGACAGCGACGAGCAGTACTTC.

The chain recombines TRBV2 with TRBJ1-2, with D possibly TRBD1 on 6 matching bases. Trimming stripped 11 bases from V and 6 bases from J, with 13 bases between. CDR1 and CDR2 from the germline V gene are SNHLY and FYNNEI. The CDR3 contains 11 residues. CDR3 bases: TGTGCCGAGGGAGCAGGGGATGGCTACACCTTC. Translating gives CAEGAGDGYTF. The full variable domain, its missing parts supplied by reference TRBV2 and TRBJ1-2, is EPEVTQTPSHQVTQMGQEVILRCVPISNHLYFYWYRQILGQKVEFLVSFYNNEISEKSEIFDDQFSVERPDGSNFTLKIRSTKLEDSAMYFCAEGAGDGYTFGSGTRLTVV.

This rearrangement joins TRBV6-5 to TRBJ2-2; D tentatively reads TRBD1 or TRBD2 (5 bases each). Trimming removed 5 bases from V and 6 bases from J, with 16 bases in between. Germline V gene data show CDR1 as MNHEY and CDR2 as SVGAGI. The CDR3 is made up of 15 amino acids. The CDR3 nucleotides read TGTGCCAGCAGTCCCCCGAGGGGCACATCCGGGGAGCTGTTTTTT. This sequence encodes CASSPPRGTSGELFF.

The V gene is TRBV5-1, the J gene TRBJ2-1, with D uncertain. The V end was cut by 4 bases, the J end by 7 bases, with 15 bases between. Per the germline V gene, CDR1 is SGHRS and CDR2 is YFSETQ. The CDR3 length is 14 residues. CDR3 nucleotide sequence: TGCGCCAGCAGCGACCCCCAAGGCGATAATGAGCAGTTCTTC. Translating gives CASSDPQGDNEQFF.

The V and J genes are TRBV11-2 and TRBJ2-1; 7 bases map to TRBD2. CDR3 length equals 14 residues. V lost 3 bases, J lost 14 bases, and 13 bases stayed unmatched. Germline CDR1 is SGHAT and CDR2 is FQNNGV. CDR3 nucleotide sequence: TGTGCCAGCAGCTTGGTAGCCGGGACTACCGAGAAGTTCTTC. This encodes CASSLVAGTTEKFF.

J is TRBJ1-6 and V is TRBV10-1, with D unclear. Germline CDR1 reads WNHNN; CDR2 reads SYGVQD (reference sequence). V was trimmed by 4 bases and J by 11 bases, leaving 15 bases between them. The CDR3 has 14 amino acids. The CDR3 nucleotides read TGCGCCAGCAGTGTAAATGGGGTCCTTCCACCCCTCCACTTT. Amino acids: CASSVNGVLPPLHF.

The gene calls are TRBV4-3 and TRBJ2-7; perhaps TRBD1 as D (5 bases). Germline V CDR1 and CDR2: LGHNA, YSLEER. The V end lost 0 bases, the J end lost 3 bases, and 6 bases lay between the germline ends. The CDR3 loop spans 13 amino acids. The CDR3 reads CASSQETVYEQYV. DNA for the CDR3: TGCGCCAGCAGCCAAGAGACAGTCTACGAGCAGTACGTC.